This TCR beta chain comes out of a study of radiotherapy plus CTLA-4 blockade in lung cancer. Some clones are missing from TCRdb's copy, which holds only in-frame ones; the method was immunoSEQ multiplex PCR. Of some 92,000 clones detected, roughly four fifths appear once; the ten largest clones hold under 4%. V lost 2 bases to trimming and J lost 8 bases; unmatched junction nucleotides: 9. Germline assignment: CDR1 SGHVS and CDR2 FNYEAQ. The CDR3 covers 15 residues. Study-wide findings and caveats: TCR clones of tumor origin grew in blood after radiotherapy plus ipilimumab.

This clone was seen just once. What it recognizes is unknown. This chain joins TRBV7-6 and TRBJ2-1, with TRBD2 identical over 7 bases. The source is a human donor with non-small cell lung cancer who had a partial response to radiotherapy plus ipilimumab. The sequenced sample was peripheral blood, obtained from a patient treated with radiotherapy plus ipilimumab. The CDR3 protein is CASSLRGGSIYEQFF. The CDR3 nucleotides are TGTGCCAGCAGCTTACGTGGCGGGAGTATCTATGAGCAGTTCTTC.